This is a list of T cell receptor beta chains from one sample in a study of blood T cell repertoires in COVID-19. Sequenced by immunoSEQ multiplex PCR; TCRdb stores in-frame clones only, minus some. The sample has about half a million clones, roughly nine tenths seen once. The sequenced material came from PBMCs or T cells enriched from blood (not recorded which). All receptors derive from an older woman who had recovered from COVID-19. Both conserved end residues are part of each CDR3. A D gene is named only where the DNA matches it firmly. A row's size may be missing; if present it is once, few, many or a size class.

CDR3 DNA	CDR3 protein	clone size	D gene	V gene	J gene
TGTGCCAGCAGCCACGACAGTTTTGCTTTCTTT	CASSHDSFAFF	NA	NA	TRBV7-2	TRBJ1-1
TGTGCCACTTCATTTCAGGGAAATGGCTACACCTTC	CATSFQGNGYTF	NA	NA	TRBV24-1	TRBJ1-2
TGTGCCAGCAGGGCCGGGGGACAGGGGCCCTATGGCTACACCTTC	CASRAGGQGPYGYTF	NA	TRBD1	TRBV6-5	TRBJ1-2
TGTGCCAGCAGTTCGAGGGTGATGGAGCCCCAGCATTTT	CASSSRVMEPQHF	NA	NA	TRBV12-3/TRBV12-4	TRBJ1-5
TGTGCCAGCAGCTCACCGGGACAGGGTTTTTACGAGCAGTACTTC	CASSSPGQGFYEQYF	NA	TRBD1	TRBV11-3	TRBJ2-7
TGTGCCAGCAGTGAAGCGGGGTCGTGGCAGCCCCAGCATTTT	CASSEAGSWQPQHF	NA	NA	TRBV25-1	TRBJ1-5
TGTGCCAGTAGGAGAAATACGGCAGGGTCCTCCTATAATTCACCCCTCCACTTT	CASRRNTAGSSYNSPLHF	NA	NA	TRBV19	TRBJ1-6
TGTGCCAGCAGCGTCTCCAGAGGAGGGAAGGGTGGCTACACCTTC	CASSVSRGGKGGYTF	NA	NA	TRBV9	TRBJ1-2
TGTGCCAGTAGTGCCTCGGGACAGATTAGCAATCAGCCCCAGCATTTT	CASSASGQISNQPQHF	NA	TRBD1	TRBV19	TRBJ1-5
TGCGCCAGCAGCCTTGTATTCGACGGCGACAACTATAATTCACCCCTCCACTTT	CASSLVFDGDNYNSPLHF	NA	NA	TRBV4-1	TRBJ1-6
TGTGCCAGGCCGCCTACAGGGGGTAGCAATCAGCCCCAGCATTTT	CARPPTGGSNQPQHF	once	TRBD1	TRBV6-4	TRBJ1-5
TGTGCCAGCAGTCTAATGATTTCGAACACCGGGGAGCTGTTTTTT	CASSLMISNTGELFF	NA	NA	TRBV2	TRBJ2-2
TGTGCCAGCAGCTCCCCTGAGGGTACGAATGAAAAACTGTTTTTT	CASSSPEGTNEKLFF	NA	NA	TRBV7-9	TRBJ1-4
TGTGCCAGCAGTCCTCGACAGTCGAAAGGGCAGTACTTC	CASSPRQSKGQYF	NA	NA	TRBV6-5	TRBJ2-7
TGTGCCAGCAGGACGGGACAGGGGATGAACACTGAAGCTTTCTTT	CASRTGQGMNTEAFF	once	TRBD1	TRBV2	TRBJ1-1
TGTGCCAGCTCACCACAGGGACAACCAAACACTGAAGCTTTCTTT	CASSPQGQPNTEAFF	NA	NA	TRBV18	TRBJ1-1
TGTGCCATCAGTGAGTCATCCGGGACAGGAAATTCACCCCTCCACTTT	CAISESSGTGNSPLHF	NA	TRBD1	TRBV10-3	TRBJ1-6
TGCGCCAGCAGCCAAGAGGGGGGAGGGCCCTACGAGCAGTACTTC	CASSQEGGGPYEQYF	NA	TRBD2	TRBV4-1	TRBJ2-7
TGTGCCAGCAGTAAGGCGGGGGGGCCGAATGAGCAGTTCTTC	CASSKAGGPNEQFF	NA	TRBD2	TRBV6-4	TRBJ2-1
TGTGCCAGCTCACCTTCACGGGACACTGAAGCTTTCTTT	CASSPSRDTEAFF	NA	NA	TRBV18	TRBJ1-1
TGTGCCAGCAGTGAATGGACTTACGGAAACACCATATATTTT	CASSEWTYGNTIYF	NA	NA	TRBV6-1	TRBJ1-3
TGTGCCAGTAGTGTCGGGACAGACTATGGCTACACCTTC	CASSVGTDYGYTF	NA	TRBD1	TRBV19	TRBJ1-2
TGTGCCAGCAGCTTAGTAGGAGGTTTAGACGAGCAGTACTTC	CASSLVGGLDEQYF	NA	NA	TRBV7-9	TRBJ2-7
TGCGCCAGCAGCGGACCGGGACTAGCAGTCGATACGCAGTATTTT	CASSGPGLAVDTQYF	NA	TRBD2	TRBV5-1	TRBJ2-3
TGTGCCAGCAGTTACAAGGGGCGGACTGAAGCTTTCTTT	CASSYKGRTEAFF	once	NA	TRBV12-3/TRBV12-4	TRBJ1-1
TGTGCCAGCAGCCAAGGGGCAGGGGCTGGAAACACCATATATTTT	CASSQGAGAGNTIYF	few	NA	TRBV3-1/TRBV3-2	TRBJ1-3
TGTGCCAGCAGCAGCAGGACAGGGGGTATGGGAGAGACCCAGTACTTC	CASSSRTGGMGETQYF	NA	TRBD1	TRBV11-2	TRBJ2-5
TGTGCCAGCATTAGGGGGAATGAGCAGTTCTTC	CASIRGNEQFF	NA	NA	TRBV6-5	TRBJ2-1
TGTGCCACTGAAGGGGAATTTAGCAATCAGCCCCAGCATTTT	CATEGEFSNQPQHF	once	NA	TRBV10-3	TRBJ1-5